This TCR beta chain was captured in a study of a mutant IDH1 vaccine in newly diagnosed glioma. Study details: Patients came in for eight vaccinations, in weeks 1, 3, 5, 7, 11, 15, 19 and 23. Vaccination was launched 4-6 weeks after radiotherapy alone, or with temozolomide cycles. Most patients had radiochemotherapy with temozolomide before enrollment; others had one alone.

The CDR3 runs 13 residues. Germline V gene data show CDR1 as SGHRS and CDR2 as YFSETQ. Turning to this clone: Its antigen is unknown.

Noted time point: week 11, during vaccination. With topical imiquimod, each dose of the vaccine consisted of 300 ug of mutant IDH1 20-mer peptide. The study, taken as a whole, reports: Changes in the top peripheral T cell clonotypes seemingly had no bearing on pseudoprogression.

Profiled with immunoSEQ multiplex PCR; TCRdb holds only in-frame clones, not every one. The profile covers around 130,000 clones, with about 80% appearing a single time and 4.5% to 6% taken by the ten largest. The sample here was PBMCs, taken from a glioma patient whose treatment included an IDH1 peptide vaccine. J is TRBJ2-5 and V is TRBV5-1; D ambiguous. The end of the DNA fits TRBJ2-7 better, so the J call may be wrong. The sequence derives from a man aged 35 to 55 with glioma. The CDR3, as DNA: TGCGCCAGCAGCTTGGAGATAGCCTACGAGCAGTACTTC. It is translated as CASSLEIAYEQYF.